Listed below are T cell receptor beta chains from one sample, sequenced in a study of blood T cell repertoires in COVID-19. Produced via immunoSEQ multiplex PCR; TCRdb's table is partial and in-frame only. This table has about 300,000 clones, approximately 83% appearing once. The specimen sequenced was peripheral blood. All receptors come from a woman aged 45-60 years who had recovered from COVID-19. Both conserved end residues are part of each CDR3. D genes are given only for firm matches. Part of the rows lack a size; the others show once, few, many or a class for expanded clones.

D: NA
J: TRBJ1-4
size: NA
V: TRBV28
CDR3: CASSLGPGLGEKLFF
DNA: TGTGCCAGCAGTTTAGGTCCGGGTCTTGGTGAAAAACTGTTTTTT

D: NA
J: TRBJ2-2
size: NA
V: TRBV18
CDR3: CASSPSGNRDTGELFF
DNA: TGTGCCAGCTCACCTTCGGGCAACAGGGACACCGGGGAGCTGTTTTTT

D: NA
J: TRBJ2-4
size: once
V: TRBV14
CDR3: CASSQLVGPRGIQYF
DNA: TGTGCCAGCAGCCAACTGGTGGGGCCTCGTGGCATTCAGTACTTC

D: TRBD1
J: TRBJ2-3
size: NA
V: TRBV30
CDR3: CAWNLGQGGPLADTQYF
DNA: TGTGCCTGGAACTTGGGACAGGGAGGACCTTTGGCAGATACGCAGTATTTT

D: TRBD1
J: TRBJ1-6
size: many
V: TRBV28
CDR3: CASSRQGYNSPLHF
DNA: TGTGCCAGCAGCCGACAGGGATATAATTCACCCCTCCACTTT

D: NA
J: TRBJ2-2
size: NA
V: TRBV12-3/TRBV12-4
CDR3: CASARSNTGELFF
DNA: TGTGCCAGCGCCCGGTCGAACACCGGGGAGCTGTTTTTT

D: NA
J: TRBJ2-1
size: NA
V: TRBV11-2
CDR3: CASSLDNSEQFF
DNA: TGTGCCAGCAGCTTAGATAACAGTGAGCAGTTCTTC

D: NA
J: TRBJ2-3
size: NA
V: TRBV4-3
CDR3: CASSQGIPDTQYF
DNA: TGCGCCAGCAGCCAAGGTATCCCTGATACGCAGTATTTT

D: NA
J: TRBJ2-7
size: few
V: TRBV21-1
CDR3: CASSKAPDTDSEAYEQYF
DNA: TGTGCCAGCAGCAAAGCGCCTGACACGGACAGCGAAGCCTACGAGCAGTACTTC

D: TRBD2
J: TRBJ2-7
size: NA
V: TRBV5-4
CDR3: CASSLGASGRAYEQYF
DNA: TGTGCCAGCAGCTTGGGGGCTAGCGGGAGGGCATACGAGCAGTACTTC

D: TRBD1
J: TRBJ2-3
size: NA
V: TRBV5-6
CDR3: CASSLWTGGGIADTQYF
DNA: TGTGCCAGCAGCCTCTGGACAGGGGGAGGAATCGCGGATACGCAGTATTTT

D: NA
J: TRBJ1-4
size: NA
V: TRBV10-1
CDR3: CASSSGNQEKLFF
DNA: TGCGCCAGCAGCAGCGGGAACCAAGAAAAACTGTTTTTT

D: NA
J: TRBJ1-2
size: NA
V: TRBV6-4
CDR3: CASSDSQYGYTF
DNA: TGTGCCAGCAGTGACAGTCAGTATGGCTACACCTTC

D: NA
J: TRBJ2-3
size: NA
V: TRBV4-2
CDR3: CASSQDRGKGADTQYF
DNA: TGTGCCAGCAGCCAAGATAGGGGAAAAGGGGCAGATACGCAGTATTTT

D: NA
J: TRBJ2-7
size: few
V: TRBV5-1
CDR3: CASSLVAGIRSEQYF
DNA: TGCGCCAGCAGCTTGGTTGCCGGGATAAGGTCCGAGCAGTACTTC